This entry describes one TCR beta chain. Data came from immunoSEQ multiplex PCR; TCRdb stores just in-frame clones and leaves some out. The table shows hundreds of thousands of clones, with around 97% occurring only once. CD4+ cells yielded CD45RA+ naive and CD45RA-negative memory subsets. The data are from a study of shared clonotypes between healthy human individuals. Trimming left V 3 bases short and J 8 bases short, with 13 bases between. This CDR3 contains 13 residues. Germline-derived CDR1 and CDR2 are MDHEN and SYDVKM. The receptor was isolated from a woman under 40 in good health. This chain joins TRBV28 and TRBJ1-2; D unresolved. Specimen: naive CD4+ T cells sorted from blood. Noted subset: CD45RA+ positively selected. The chain's CDR3 is CASSFRREWGYTF. The CDR3 nucleotides are TGTGCCAGCAGTTTTCGGAGGGAGTGGGGCTACACCTTC.